This T cell receptor (delta chain) stems from a study of gamma-delta T cells after stem cell transplantation. TCRdb redid clone calling on the RT-PCR reads using CATT. The sample has just under 2,500 delta-chain clones, about 18% seen once. The length of the CDR3 is 19 residues. This clone is a singleton in its sample. The TCR sequence derives from a human donor. It is not recorded whose cells these are; they may come from a transplant donor. The J gene was identified as TRDJ3, and no V gene was called; TRDD3, as called in the table, went unchecked against the DNA. Sequencing was carried out using gamma-delta T cells. The CDR3 DNA reads TGTGCCTGTGACCCAGTACTGGGGGATACGCCCTTGGACATCCGACAGATGTTTTTC. This gives the protein CACDPVLGDTPLDIRQMFF.